Detailed here is one TCR beta chain. Its cognate antigen is unknown. The data derive from a study of CD8 T cells in ankylosing spondylitis. Broader study findings: For ankylosing spondylitis blood, a TCR beta motif of several highly homologous variants appeared characteristic. In the blood and synovial fluid of reactive arthritis, some motif variants had been previously reported.

TCRdb processed the 5' RACE reads anew with MiXCR; each CDR3 protein has one entry. The sample lists approximately 200,000 distinct CDR3 sequences; about 13% were seen once. Germline V gene sequence: CDR1 MGHRA, CDR2 YSYEKL. The CDR3 runs 14 residues. V shed 4 bases and J shed 10 bases, with 19 bases lying between them. The clonotype comes from a male donor with ankylosing spondylitis or in good health (not recorded which). The sequencing sample was made of blood, either unsorted or a sorted T cell fraction (not recorded which). This chain joins TRBV4-1 and TRBJ1-1, with a possible D match to TRBD1 (5 bases). Here the CDR3 DNA reads TGCGCCAGCAGCCCTGTAGGACAATCCATCGGAGCTTTCTTT. Translation: CASSPVGQSIGAFF.